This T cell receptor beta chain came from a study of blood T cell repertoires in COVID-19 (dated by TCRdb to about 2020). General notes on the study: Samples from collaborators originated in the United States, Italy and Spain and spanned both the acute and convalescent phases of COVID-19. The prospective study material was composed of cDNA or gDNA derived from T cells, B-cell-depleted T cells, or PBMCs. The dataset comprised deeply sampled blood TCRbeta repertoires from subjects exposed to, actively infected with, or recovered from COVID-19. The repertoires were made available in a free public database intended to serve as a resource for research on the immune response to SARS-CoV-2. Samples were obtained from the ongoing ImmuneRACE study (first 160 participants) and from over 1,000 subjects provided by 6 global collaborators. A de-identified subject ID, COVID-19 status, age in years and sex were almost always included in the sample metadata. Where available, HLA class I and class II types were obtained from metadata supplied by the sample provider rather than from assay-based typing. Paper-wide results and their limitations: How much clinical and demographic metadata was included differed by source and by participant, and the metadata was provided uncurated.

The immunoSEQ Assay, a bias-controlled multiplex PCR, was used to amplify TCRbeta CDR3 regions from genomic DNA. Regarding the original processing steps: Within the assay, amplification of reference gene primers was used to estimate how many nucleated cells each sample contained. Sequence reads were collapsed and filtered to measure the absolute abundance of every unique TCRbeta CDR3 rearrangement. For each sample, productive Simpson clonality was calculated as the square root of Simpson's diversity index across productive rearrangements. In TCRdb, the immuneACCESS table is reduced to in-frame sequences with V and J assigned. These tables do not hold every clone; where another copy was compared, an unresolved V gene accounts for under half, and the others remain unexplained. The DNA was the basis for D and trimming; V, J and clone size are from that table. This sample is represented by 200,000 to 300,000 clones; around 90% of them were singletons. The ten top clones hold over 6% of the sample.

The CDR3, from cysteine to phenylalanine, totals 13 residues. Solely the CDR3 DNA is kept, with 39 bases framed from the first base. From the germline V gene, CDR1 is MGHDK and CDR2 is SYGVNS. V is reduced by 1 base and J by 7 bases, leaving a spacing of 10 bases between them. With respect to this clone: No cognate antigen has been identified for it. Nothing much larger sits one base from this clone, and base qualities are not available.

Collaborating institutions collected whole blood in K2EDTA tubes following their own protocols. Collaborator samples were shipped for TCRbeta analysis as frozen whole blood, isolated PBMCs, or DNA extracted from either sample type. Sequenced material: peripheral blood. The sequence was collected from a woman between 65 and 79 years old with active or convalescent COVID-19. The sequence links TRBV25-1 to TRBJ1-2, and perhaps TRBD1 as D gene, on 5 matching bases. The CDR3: CASSESRVGGYTF. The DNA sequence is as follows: TGTGCCAGCAGTGAATCCAGGGTCGGTGGCTACACCTTC.